The present T cell receptor beta chain was sequenced within a study of Ad26.COV2.S vaccination and SARS-CoV-2 variants (dated by TCRdb to the early 2020s). Turning to the overall study: Vaccine-arm donors were drawn from COV1001, a multicentre, randomized, double-blind, placebo-controlled phase I-IIa trial of Ad26.COV2.S in healthy adults. A total of around 32 samples were included in the TCR-sequenced set, comprising some 20 Ad26.COV2.S vaccine recipients, 5 placebo recipients and 8 SARS-CoV-2 convalescent individuals. Throughout the experiments and outcome assessment, investigators stayed blinded to trial group allocation. The specificity and breadth of SARS-CoV-2-reactive T cell receptors after Ad26.COV2.S vaccination were assessed by TCRbeta repertoire sequencing. Trial participants were randomized into five groups of five: low-dose or high-dose Ad26.COV2.S given once or twice, or placebo on both occasions. Dosing of Ad26.COV2.S was intramuscular, at either 5x10^10 or 1x10^11 viral particles, delivered as one shot or as two shots spaced 56 days apart. Summary of the overall study and its limitations: Comparable non-spike TCR breadth was observed between vaccine and placebo recipients, consistent with only spike being contained in the vaccine. Ad26.COV2.S recipients had higher spike-specific TCR breadth than placebo recipients (P = 0.0014). The study lacked the statistical power to compare responses across vaccine doses or regimens. After vaccination, substantial breadth of spike-specific CD8+ and CD4+ T cell responses was reported. It was noted by the authors that total T cell responses may have been underestimated by the TCR breadth and depth analyses.

Details on this clone: It has no known antigen specificity. Base qualities are missing; no much larger clone stands one base away.

TCRbeta CDR3 regions were sequenced with the immunoSEQ Assay. After extraction, genomic DNA underwent amplification by bias-controlled multiplex PCR, followed by high-throughput sequencing. Concerning the study's data processing: To quantify the absolute abundance of each unique TCRbeta CDR3 region, sequences were collapsed and filtered. T cell fraction was estimated by normalizing TCRbeta template counts to usable DNA, which was measured by amplifying reference genes present in all nucleated cells. Repertoire TCRs were annotated as SARS-CoV-2-specific when V gene, CDR3 amino acid sequence and J gene were exactly matched to a known reactive TCR set. MIRA supplied the reference SARS-CoV-2 TCR set, which was filtered for enrichment in COVID-19-positive ImmuneCODE repertoires so that public or cross-reactive TCRs were removed. Based on the MIRA antigens, annotated TCRs were further analysed at the level of specific ORF or position within ORF. Breadth was defined as annotated unique rearrangements over total unique productive rearrangements; depth was the summed frequency of those rearrangements. Two-sided Wilcoxon rank-sum tests were applied when comparing TCR breadth between groups. This is the immuneACCESS table as TCRdb keeps it, with only in-frame sequences that have V and J called. A part of the clones is gone; compared with another copy, unresolved V genes explain less than half, and the rest is unexplained. V, J and clone size were drawn from that table, and D and trimming were deduced from the DNA. This sample gives 200,000 to 250,000 clones in total; more than 75% of them show up just once. The ten most abundant clones make up around 10% of the sample.

The CDR3 holds 12 amino acids from the cysteine to the phenylalanine. CDR3 DNA only is kept here, 36 bases in frame from base 1. The junction shows trimming of 0 bases on V and 7 bases on J, plus 6 bases between the germline ends. As encoded in the germline V gene, CDR1 is KGHSH while CDR2 is LQKENI. Explained via the paper, the treatment or condition label denotes: 15 to 20 received Ad26.COV2.S at low or high dose, single or two shots; roughly five received placebo; per-sample allocation not given. For vaccine and placebo recipients, repertoires were sequenced using samples collected on day 63 after the first injection. Cohort 1b enrolled some 25 adults aged 18-55 years at a single site in Boston, USA, between 29 July and 7 August 2020. Ad26.COV2.S consisted of a replication-incompetent adenovirus type 26 vector by which a prefusion-stabilized SARS-CoV-2 spike protein from the original Wuhan strain was expressed.

This clonotype was sampled from a person between 18 and 59 years old who received the Ad26.COV2.S COVID-19 vaccine or a placebo. The rearrangement combines TRBV18 with TRBJ2-5; TRBD1 is possibly the D segment (5 matching bases). The sequenced sample was peripheral blood, obtained in a trial of Ad26.COV2.S vaccine versus placebo. The CDR3 in this case is CASSPPQGTQYF. In nucleotides, the sequence is TGTGCCAGCTCACCACCGCAGGGGACCCAGTACTTC.